This paragraph reports one T cell receptor beta chain. Antigen unknown. V dropped 5 bases and J dropped 0 bases, with 11 bases sitting between them. Germline V gene lookup returns CDR1 LNHDA and CDR2 SQIVND (reference sequence). CDR3 length equals 14 residues. PCR involved 60 Vbeta and 13 Jbeta primers. Repertoires were generated with immunoSEQ multiplex PCR, while TCRdb's copy carries only in-frame clones and drops some. The repertoire holds over 150,000 clones, approximately 79% seen once, with less than 2% in the top ten. The source of the sample is a study of cytomegalovirus exposure and HLA in healthy donors. Study observations and caveats: Indistinguishable V segments such as TRBV6-2 and TRBV6-3 were excluded.

The sequenced material came from PBMCs. The chain carries TRBV19 and TRBJ2-7, with D perhaps TRBD1 (6 bases). This clonotype originated in a girl under 18 in good health and CMV-seropositive. The CDR3 protein is CASSWDKTSYEQYF. CDR3 nucleotide sequence: TGTGCCAGTAGTTGGGACAAGACCTCCTACGAGCAGTACTTC.